The present T cell receptor beta chain was sequenced within a study of blood T cell repertoires in COVID-19. Whole-study context: Samples of COVID-19 (acute and convalescent) were obtained from the United States, Italy and Spain. T cells, B-cell-depleted T cells, or PBMCs provided the cDNA or gDNA that served as material.

Measured with immunoSEQ multiplex PCR; TCRdb has only the in-frame clones, and not every one. The sample has around 95,000 clones, roughly 88% seen once. The germline V gene has CDR1 MNHEY and CDR2 SVGEGT. CDR3 length equals 19 residues. Trimming removed 2 bases from V and 5 bases from J; junction bases left unmatched: 15. Sequencing was performed on peripheral blood. The gene calls are TRBV6-2 or TRBV6-3 and TRBJ1-2; 12 bases are shared with TRBD1. The receptor comes from a human donor in a cohort sampled during active COVID-19. CDR3 sequence (DNA): TGTGCCAGCAGTTACCACGTCCCGGGACAGGGGGCGAGGACTTATGGCTACACCTTC. Translating it yields CASSYHVPGQGARTYGYTF.